Each of the 25 T cell receptor beta chains below was sequenced from the same sample in a study of T cell responses to AZD1222 COVID-19 vaccine. Using immunoSEQ multiplex PCR, the repertoire was profiled, and TCRdb retains in-frame clones only, with some absent. The sample contains about 140,000 clones, 90% of which appear only once. The input for sequencing was peripheral blood, taken 28 days after the second AZD1222 dose. The receptors originated from an adult who received the AZD1222 COVID-19 vaccine.

The chain employs TRBV19 and TRBJ2-3; maybe TRBD2 (7 bases). The CDR3 runs 16 residues. The germline CDR1 and CDR2 sequences are LNHDA and SQIVND (reference sequence). The germline V and J ends were trimmed by 1 base and 1 base, with 12 bases remaining between them. The DNA for the CDR3 is TGTGCCAGTAGTATAGGGGGGGGGCGCGGCACAGATACGCAGTATTTT. Amino acid sequence: CASSIGGGRGTDTQYF.

The CDR3 region has the DNA TGTGCCAGCCGTCCAGTAGTTTATGGGGAGCTGTTTTTT. The encoded protein is CASRPVVYGELFF. The chain carries TRBV27 and TRBJ2-2; D gene ambiguous. CDR3 length: 13 amino acids. Looked up from germline, CDR1 is MNHEY and CDR2 is SMNVEV (reference sequence). V was clipped by 8 bases and J by 8 bases, with 15 bases between them.

The chain combines TRBV15 with TRBJ1-5; 11 bases are a match to TRBD1. Germline loops: CDR1 LNHNV, CDR2 YYDKDF (reference sequence). J lost 6 bases, V lost 0 bases, and 19 bases had no gene match. This CDR3 region has 21 residues. The CDR3 spells CATSRDLSGTGGSERGQPQHF. CDR3 DNA: TGTGCCACCAGCAGAGATCTATCCGGGACAGGGGGGTCCGAGCGTGGTCAGCCCCAGCATTTT.

The chain has TRBV7-2 and TRBJ1-5, with 7 bases lining up with TRBD1. Germline values: CDR1 SGHTA, CDR2 FQGNSA. CDR3 length: 15 amino acids. The junction had 8 bases not matched to a gene; V was cut back by 6 bases and J by 3 bases. The CDR3, as DNA: TGTGCCAGCAGGTCCCGGGACAGCTACAATCAGCCCCAGCATTTT. It encodes CASRSRDSYNQPQHF. Variable domain in full (rest from reference TRBV7-2 and TRBJ1-5): GAGVSQSPSNKVTEKGKDVELRCDPISGHTALYWYRQSLGQGLEFLIYFQGNSAPDKSGLPSDRFSAERTGGSVSTLTIQRTQQEDSAVYLCASRSRDSYNQPQHFGDGTRLSIL.

The chain employs TRBV7-9 and TRBJ1-4, with D tentatively TRBD1 (5 bases). The CDR3 is 14 residues long. Trimming stripped 8 bases from V and 3 bases from J, with 13 bases between. Germline CDR1 SEHNR, CDR2 FQNEAQ (reference sequence). This chain's CDR3 is CASELRGANEKLFF. CDR3 nucleotide sequence: TGTGCCAGCGAACTACGAGGGGCTAATGAAAAACTGTTTTTT.

The V gene is TRBV18, the J gene TRBJ2-2, with 9 bases aligning to TRBD1. CDR3 length: 15 residues. V shed 5 bases, J shed 8 bases, and the junction held 9 bases outside the gene matches. The germline CDR1 and CDR2 sequences are KGHSH and LQKENI. CDR3 residues: CASSKEQGANGELFF. The CDR3 bases are TGTGCCAGCTCAAAGGAACAGGGGGCGAATGGGGAGCTGTTTTTT.

The rearrangement links TRBV5-1 to TRBJ2-5; possible D gene TRBD2, 6 bases. CDR3 length equals 17 residues. Germline lookup yields CDR1 SGHRS and CDR2 YFSETQ. V was clipped by 2 bases and J by 1 base, with 18 bases between them. The CDR3 spells CASSFSYTGTPQETQYF. As DNA, the CDR3 is TGCGCCAGCAGCTTTTCCTATACCGGGACTCCCCAAGAGACCCAGTACTTC.

This chain joins TRBV28 and TRBJ1-2, with D unresolved. The CDR3 spans 11 residues. Germline assignment: CDR1 MDHEN and CDR2 SYDVKM. With 7 bases removed from V and 0 bases from J, the gap between germline ends came to 3 bases. The CDR3 region is CASTANYGYTF. In DNA form, the CDR3 reads TGTGCCAGCACCGCTAACTATGGCTACACCTTC.

The chain carries TRBV5-5 and TRBJ2-1, with D unresolved. The length of the CDR3 is 16 residues. Trimming shortened V by 4 bases and J by 8 bases, and 22 bases separated the two germline ends. Looked up from germline, CDR1 is SGHKS and CDR2 is YYEKEE (reference sequence). The CDR3 reads CASSLVPFGSTDEQFF. The CDR3 DNA reads TGTGCCAGCAGCCTGGTACCGTTTGGCAGTACAGATGAGCAGTTCTTC.

The gene calls are TRBV9 and TRBJ2-5; the D call may be TRBD1 or TRBD2 (5 bases each). The CDR3 is made up of 15 amino acids. CDR1 and CDR2 (germline): SGDLS, YYNGEE. V was pared by 0 bases and J by 2 bases, with 11 bases between. CDR3 protein: CASSVAVGEQETQYF. The CDR3 DNA reads as TGTGCCAGCAGCGTAGCTGTAGGGGAGCAAGAGACCCAGTACTTC.

V and J are TRBV5-1 and TRBJ2-3; 13 positions agree with TRBD2. CDR3 length: 17 residues. Trimming took 0 bases from V and 4 from J; bases not matched to a gene: 5. The V gene's germline CDR1 is SGHRS and CDR2 YFSETQ. The CDR3 nucleotides read TGCGCCAGCAGCTTGGGTTGGACTAGCGGGAGTGCAGATACGCAGTATTTT. It yields the protein CASSLGWTSGSADTQYF.

The chain couples TRBV6-5 to TRBJ1-5; perhaps TRBD1 as D (6 bases). V lost 7 bases and J 1 base, leaving 11 bases between the germline ends. Germline V gene sequence: CDR1 MNHEY, CDR2 SVGAGI. The CDR3 runs 14 residues. CDR3 nucleotides: TGTGCCAGCACTCCGGGACAAAGCAATCAGCCCCAGCATTTT. Residues: CASTPGQSNQPQHF.

Only a few counts were recorded for this clone. Other DNA sequences in this sample translate to the same CDR3. The J gene is TRBJ1-4, the V gene TRBV7-9; 7 bases line up with TRBD1. This CDR3 is built from 14 residues. Trimming cost V 4 bases and J 7 bases; bases outside gene matches: 6. Germline values: CDR1 SEHNR, CDR2 FQNEAQ (reference sequence). CDR3 nucleotide sequence: TGTGCCAGCAGCTCTCAGGGGGGTAGTGAAAAACTGTTTTTT. Protein sequence: CASSSQGGSEKLFF.

CDR3 sequence: CASSPDMSGAGELFF. The DNA of the CDR3 is TGTGCCAGCTCTCCGGACATGTCGGGCGCCGGGGAGCTGTTTTTT. The chain employs TRBV18 and TRBJ2-2, with a weak D call TRBD1 (5 bases). The CDR3 totals 15 residues. Trimming took 6 bases from V and 6 from J, leaving 17 bases between them. The germline V gene encodes CDR1 KGHSH and CDR2 LQKENI. Looking up the rest from reference TRBV18 and TRBJ2-2 gives the full variable domain: NAGVMQNPRHLVRRRGQEARLRCSPMKGHSHVYWYRQLPEEGLKFMVYLQKENIIDESGMPKERFSAEFPKEGPSILRIQQVVRGDSAAYFCASSPDMSGAGELFFGEGSRLTVL.

The V and J genes are TRBV18 and TRBJ1-6; no firm D call. Trimming removed 3 bases at V and 7 bases at J, with 16 bases between. The CDR3 totals 16 residues. Germline V CDR1 and CDR2: KGHSH, LQKENI. This CDR3 reads CASSPVGQTGNSPLHF. CDR3 sequence (DNA): TGTGCCAGCTCACCGGTGGGCCAGACGGGGAATTCACCCCTCCACTTT.

The chain carries TRBV29-1 and TRBJ2-1, with TRBD2 as a possible D gene (6 bases). This CDR3 comprises 15 residues. CDR1 and CDR2 from the germline V gene are SQVTM and ANQGSEA. V lost 8 bases and J 7 bases, leaving 24 bases between the germline ends. This chain's CDR3 is CSTRVTGESGNEQFF. For the CDR3, the DNA is TGCAGCACGAGGGTAACGGGAGAGTCCGGGAATGAGCAGTTCTTC.

The CDR3 nucleotides are TGTGCCAGCAGCCAAGATAGTGGACAGGGGGCAGGCTATAATTCACCCCTCCACTTT. Its translation: CASSQDSGQGAGYNSPLHF. This chain connects TRBV3-1 (or the pseudogene TRBV3-2) to TRBJ1-6; 11 bases match TRBD1. The V gene's germline CDR1 is LGHDT and CDR2 YNNKEL (reference sequence). The CDR3 totals 19 residues. V dropped 0 bases and J dropped 3; count of bases not matched to a gene: 7.

The rearrangement links TRBV7-2 to TRBJ2-7, with unresolved D. CDR3 length equals 14 residues. The V gene's germline CDR1 is SGHTA and CDR2 FQGNSA. V was clipped by 4 bases and J by 6 bases, with 16 bases between them. CDR3 in amino acids: CASSSTPSSREQYF. CDR3 nucleotides: TGTGCCAGCAGCTCGACCCCATCCTCCCGCGAGCAGTACTTC.

The chain couples TRBV29-1 to TRBJ2-6; 8 bases match TRBD2. The germline CDR1 and CDR2 sequences are SQVTM and ANQGSEA. This CDR3 is 19 amino acids long. V lost 4 bases to trimming and J lost 0 bases; unmatched junction nucleotides: 14. Written as DNA, the CDR3 is TGCAGCGTTGCCTCGATAACCGGGACTAGTCCCTCTGGGGCCAACGTCCTGACTTTC. This codes for CSVASITGTSPSGANVLTF.

This chain links TRBV12-3 or TRBV12-4 with TRBJ2-7; D not resolved. Trimming cost V 6 bases and J 2 bases, with 11 bases left between them. CDR3 length equals 13 residues. As DNA, the CDR3 is TGTGCCAGCAGCCTTGAAAAACCCTACGAGCAGTACTTC. This gives the protein CASSLEKPYEQYF.

This sequence joins TRBV2 and TRBJ2-5; D may be TRBD1 (6 bases). CDR3 size: 14 residues. The germline V and J ends were trimmed by 5 bases and 3 bases, with 13 bases remaining between them. CDR1 is SNHLY and CDR2 is FYNNEI in the germline V gene. CDR3 residues: CASSPRGGEETQYF. The DNA of the CDR3 is TGTGCCAGCAGTCCCCGTGGGGGCGAAGAGACCCAGTACTTC.

V and J are TRBV10-3 and TRBJ2-1; 16 bases match TRBD2. Trimming removed 9 bases from V and 8 bases from J; junction bases left unmatched: 1. Germline-derived CDR1 and CDR2 are ENHRY and SYGVKD. The CDR3 extends over 13 amino acids. Written as DNA, the CDR3 is TGTGCCATGGGACTAGCGGGAGGGGATGAGCAGTTCTTC. Encoded protein: CAMGLAGGDEQFF.

The gene calls are TRBV2 and TRBJ1-2, with D hard to call. Germline lookup yields CDR1 SNHLY and CDR2 FYNNEI. V was pared by 4 bases and J by 6 bases, with 6 bases between. CDR3 length equals 11 residues. CDR3 coding DNA: TGTGCCAGCAGTGTTGTGGATGGCTACACCTTC. Translated: CASSVVDGYTF. The full variable domain, its missing parts supplied by reference TRBV2 and TRBJ1-2, is EPEVTQTPSHQVTQMGQEVILRCVPISNHLYFYWYRQILGQKVEFLVSFYNNEISEKSEIFDDQFSVERPDGSNFTLKIRSTKLEDSAMYFCASSVVDGYTFGSGTRLTVV.

The rearrangement joins TRBV30 to TRBJ1-5; D is uncertain. The CDR3 has 13 amino acids. Looked up from germline, CDR1 is GTSNPN and CDR2 is SVGIG (reference sequence). The V gene lost 0 bases and the J gene lost 4 bases, with 7 bases spanning the gap. CDR3 DNA sequence: TGTGCCTGGAGTGTAAGGGATAATCAGCCCCAGCATTTT. It is translated as CAWSVRDNQPQHF.

The chain uses TRBV6-5 and TRBJ1-2; D may be TRBD1 (5 bases). CDR3 length equals 12 residues. Trimming removed 6 bases from V and 5 bases from J, with 10 bases in between. Germline V gene lookup returns CDR1 MNHEY and CDR2 SVGAGI. The CDR3 region is CASRRGVYGYTF. CDR3 nucleotides: TGTGCCAGCAGGAGGGGAGTTTATGGCTACACCTTC.